The 17 T cell receptor beta chains given below trace back to one sample, sequenced in a study of PD-L1 blockade in urothelial cancer. Produced via immunoSEQ multiplex PCR; TCRdb's table is partial and in-frame only. Of 70,000 or so clones detected, roughly 80% appear once; the ten largest clones hold 4.7%. Specimen: PBMCs, collected around atezolizumab (anti-PD-L1) treatment. The receptor source for this set is a man in his 70s with urothelial cancer.

The chain uses TRBV6-1 and TRBJ2-7; TRBD2 matches at 9 bases. The CDR3 sequence is 15 residues long. CDR1 MNHNS and CDR2 SASEGT come from the germline V gene. Unmatched junction bases numbered 6, after V lost 6 bases and J lost 0 bases. The CDR3 bases are TGTGCCAGCAGGACGACTAGCGGTCTCTCCTACGAGCAGTACTTC. Translated, it gives CASRTTSGLSYEQYF.

V usage is TRBV5-5 and J usage is TRBJ2-5; D possibly corresponds to TRBD2 (7 bases). This CDR3 spans 17 amino acids. V was trimmed by 6 bases and J by 5 bases, leaving 26 bases between them. Looked up from germline, CDR1 is SGHKS and CDR2 is YYEKEE (reference sequence). CDR3 coding DNA: TGTGCCAGCATCGAGCGAGGGGGGCGGGAGAAGGGGGAGACCCAGTACTTC. This encodes CASIERGGREKGETQYF.

The V call is TRBV19, the J call TRBJ2-7, with TRBD2 matching 9 bases. This CDR3 is 14 amino acids long. The germline V gene has CDR1 LNHDA and CDR2 SQIVND (reference sequence). The J segment lost 2 bases and the V segment lost 10 bases, leaving 9 bases of the junction unmatched. CDR3 amino acids: CATRSGRSPYEQYF. CDR3 sequence (DNA): TGTGCCACCAGAAGCGGGAGGAGCCCCTACGAGCAGTACTTC.

The rearrangement joins TRBV28 to TRBJ1-3; D is possibly TRBD1 (5 bases). V was pared by 2 bases and J by 0 bases, with 8 bases between. Germline V gene sequence: CDR1 MDHEN, CDR2 SYDVKM. The CDR3 has 15 residues. The CDR3 region is CASSLRGYSGNTIYF. The CDR3 nucleotides read TGTGCCAGCAGTTTACGGGGGTACTCTGGAAACACCATATATTTT.

V gene TRBV2 combines with J gene TRBJ2-5; possibly TRBD2 for D (5 bases). Germline V gene sequence: CDR1 SNHLY, CDR2 FYNNEI. This CDR3 contains 14 residues. V lost 8 bases and J lost 5, with 18 bases in between. In nucleotides, the CDR3 is TGTGCCAGCGGGCTTCTGGCCGGACTGGAGACCCAGTACTTC. This sequence encodes CASGLLAGLETQYF.

This clone was counted a single time. The V gene is TRBV5-8, the J gene TRBJ1-1; 7 bases map to TRBD1. Germline CDR1 and CDR2: SGHTS and YDEGEE. CDR3 length: 14 amino acids. The J segment lost 1 base and the V segment lost 4 bases, leaving 4 bases of the junction unmatched. CDR3 nucleotide sequence: TGTGCCAGCAGCCTGGGACAGAGGAACACTGAAGCTTTCTTT. The encoded protein is CASSLGQRNTEAFF.

This sequence joins TRBV6-5 and TRBJ2-4; 9 bases align to TRBD1. Germline loops: CDR1 MNHEY, CDR2 SVGAGI. The CDR3 is 15 residues long. The V and J ends lost 6 bases and 7 bases, in that order; junction bases with no gene match: 10. CDR3 DNA: TGTGCCAGCAGCGCCCAACAGGGGGCGCGGAACATTCAGTACTTC. It translates to CASSAQQGARNIQYF.

V and J are TRBV28 and TRBJ2-3; D gene unclear. Between the trimmed V and J ends, which lost 5 bases and 7 bases, there was a span of 13 bases. CDR3 length: 13 residues. CDR1 is MDHEN and CDR2 is SYDVKM in the germline V gene. In nucleotides, the CDR3 is TGTGCCAGCAGTCCCCCCACTACGTATACGCAGTATTTT. Translated, it gives CASSPPTTYTQYF.

The chain couples TRBV7-6 to TRBJ2-5; D gene ambiguous. The CDR3 spans 14 residues. The germline CDR1 and CDR2 sequences are SGHVS and FNYEAQ. Trimming pared 2 bases from V and 5 bases from J, leaving 12 bases between. DNA of the CDR3: TGTGCCAGCAGCTTATTAACGGGTTGGGAGACCCAGTACTTC. Amino acid sequence: CASSLLTGWETQYF.

This chain connects TRBV6-6 to TRBJ2-3; TRBD2 matches 7 bases. The CDR3 totals 13 residues. Per the germline V gene, CDR1 is MNHNY and CDR2 is SVGAGI (reference sequence). V dropped 7 bases and J dropped 2; count of bases not matched to a gene: 3. The CDR3 loop is CASIGDYTDTQYF. For the CDR3, the DNA is TGTGCCAGCATAGGGGACTACACAGATACGCAGTATTTT.

This chain connects TRBV13 to TRBJ2-1, with 7 bases identical to TRBD1. J was trimmed by 2 bases and V by 4 bases; bases with no gene match: 5. CDR1 is PRHDT, CDR2 FYEKMQ, per germline (reference sequence). The CDR3 consists of 15 residues. CDR3 loop: CASSWDRTTYNEQFF. In DNA, the CDR3 is TGTGCCAGCAGCTGGGACAGAACAACCTACAATGAGCAGTTCTTC.

This rearrangement joins TRBV27 to TRBJ2-1; 7 nucleotides agree with TRBD1. The CDR3 runs 16 residues. J lost 4 bases, V lost 1 base, and 7 bases had no gene match. Germline CDR1 and CDR2: MNHEY and SMNVEV (reference sequence). Here the CDR3 reads CASSLYTGTAYNEQFF. The CDR3 bases are TGTGCCAGCAGTTTATACACCGGGACAGCTTACAATGAGCAGTTCTTC.

V gene TRBV10-2 combines with J gene TRBJ2-3; 7 bases agree with TRBD1. V lost 4 bases, J lost 2 bases, and 3 bases stayed unmatched. CDR1 is WSHSY and CDR2 is SAAADI in the germline V gene. There are 14 residues in the CDR3. In nucleotides, the CDR3 is TGCGCCAGCAGTGGACAGGGCCACACAGATACGCAGTATTTT. The encoded protein is CASSGQGHTDTQYF.

The chain carries TRBV28 and TRBJ2-2; D may be TRBD1 (5 bases). Looked up from germline, CDR1 is MDHEN and CDR2 is SYDVKM. V shed 10 bases and J shed 5 bases, with 11 bases lying between them. This CDR3 contains 12 residues. CDR3 amino acids: CATQENTGELFF. As DNA, the CDR3 is TGTGCCACACAGGAGAATACCGGGGAGCTGTTTTTT.

The chain carries TRBV18 and TRBJ2-7; TRBD2 agrees at 12 bases. Germline lookup yields CDR1 KGHSH and CDR2 LQKENI. The CDR3 extends over 16 amino acids. The ends lost 3 bases at V and 0 bases at J; junction bases unmatched: 3. The CDR3 loop is CASSPLTSGSSYEQYF. The CDR3 DNA follows: TGTGCCAGCTCACCCCTGACTAGCGGGAGCTCCTACGAGCAGTACTTC.

V usage is TRBV11-1 and J usage is TRBJ2-5, with TRBD2 matching 11 bases. The germline V gene encodes CDR1 SGHAT and CDR2 FQDESV (reference sequence). V lost 4 bases and J lost 4; bases outside the gene matches: 5. There are 15 residues in the CDR3. The CDR3 DNA follows: TGTGCCAGCAGCTCTGTAGCGGGAGGGGGAGAGACCCAGTACTTC. This sequence encodes CASSSVAGGGETQYF.

The genes are TRBV19 and TRBJ1-5; the D is unclear. The germline V gene has CDR1 LNHDA and CDR2 SQIVND (reference sequence). This CDR3 has 14 amino acids. The V end lost 7 bases, the J end lost 6 bases, and 16 bases lay between the germline ends. The CDR3 region has the DNA TGTGCCAGTAACGCAGACCGGGTTGGTCAGCCCCAGCATTTT. Protein sequence: CASNADRVGQPQHF. Together with reference TRBV19 and TRBJ1-5, the CDR3 gives the full variable domain: DGGITQSPKYLFRKEGQNVTLSCEQNLNHDAMYWYRQDPGQGLRLIYYSQIVNDFQKGDIAEGYSVSREKKESFPLTVTSAQKNPTAFYLCASNADRVGQPQHFGDGTRLSIL.